These T cell receptor beta chains were read from a single sample in a study of blood T cell repertoires in COVID-19. Sequencing used immunoSEQ multiplex PCR; TCRdb keeps in-frame clones, though not all of them. The sample holds approximately 260,000 clones; roughly 90% are singletons and the top ten take roughly 1.9%. Sequencing was done on a sample of PBMCs or T cells enriched from blood (not recorded which). The receptors were sampled from a woman between 55 and 75 years old who had recovered from COVID-19. CDR3s include the opening cysteine and the closing phenylalanine or tryptophan. The D gene is left open where the match is weak. A row's size may be missing; if present it is once, few, many or a size class.

v_gene,abundance,j_gene,d_gene,CDR3aa,CDR3nt
TRBV5-4,NA,TRBJ1-2,TRBD1,CASSWDRDYGYTF,TGTGCCAGCAGTTGGGACAGGGACTATGGCTACACCTTC
TRBV1,NA,TRBJ2-2,NA,CTSSHPREGPRTGELFF,TGCACCAGCAGCCATCCGCGGGAGGGCCCCCGCACCGGGGAGCTGTTTTTT
TRBV4-2,NA,TRBJ1-1,NA,CASSQDLGRAMPEAFF,TGTGCCAGCAGCCAAGATCTTGGGCGGGCGATGCCTGAAGCTTTCTTT
TRBV7-2,once,TRBJ1-1,NA,CASSTAVVEAFF,TGTGCCAGCAGCACCGCAGTGGTGGAAGCTTTCTTT
TRBV21-1,NA,TRBJ1-1,NA,CASSSGGMNTEAFF,TGTGCCAGCAGTTCGGGGGGTATGAACACTGAAGCTTTCTTT
TRBV9,NA,TRBJ2-5,TRBD2,CASSTRTSGEETQYF,TGTGCCAGCAGCACGCGGACTAGCGGGGAGGAGACCCAGTACTTC
TRBV29-1,NA,TRBJ2-3,TRBD2,CSAEGLAGRYTQYF,TGCAGCGCAGAGGGACTAGCGGGACGGTATACGCAGTATTTT
TRBV7-9,NA,TRBJ1-2,TRBD1,CASSSYPGQEYGYTF,TGTGCCAGCAGCTCGTACCCGGGACAGGAGTATGGCTACACCTTC
TRBV21-1,few,TRBJ1-1,NA,CASSKVKRSGNTEAFF,TGTGCCAGCAGCAAAGTAAAAAGATCAGGGAACACTGAAGCTTTCTTT
TRBV7-2,NA,TRBJ1-2,NA,CASSFPQRSGYTF,TGTGCCAGCAGCTTCCCTCAGAGGTCTGGCTACACCTTC
TRBV7-2,NA,TRBJ2-7,TRBD2,CASSLLAGGAFYEQYF,TGTGCCAGCAGCTTACTAGCGGGGGGGGCGTTCTACGAGCAGTACTTC
TRBV6-1,NA,TRBJ2-1,NA,CASSESGGSSSYNEQFF,TGTGCCAGCAGTGAATCCGGCGGTTCAAGCTCCTACAATGAGCAGTTCTTC
TRBV6-5,NA,TRBJ2-4,NA,CASRTTLQTKNIQYF,TGTGCCAGCCGTACGACGTTACAGACGAAAAACATTCAGTACTTC
TRBV2,few,TRBJ1-1,NA,CASSRGRGASTEAFF,TGTGCCAGCAGCCGGGGGCGGGGGGCGTCAACTGAAGCTTTCTTT
TRBV9,NA,TRBJ2-1,NA,CASSTSRSYNEQFF,TGTGCCAGCAGCACTAGCCGTTCCTACAATGAGCAGTTCTTC
TRBV11-3,NA,TRBJ2-4,TRBD2,CASSVLAGANIQYF,TGTGCCAGCAGCGTACTAGCGGGAGCTAACATTCAGTACTTC
TRBV11-2,NA,TRBJ2-7,TRBD2,CASSPTLTSGALVQYF,TGTGCCAGCAGTCCCACACTGACTAGCGGAGCGCTCGTGCAGTACTTC
TRBV6-5,NA,TRBJ1-1,NA,CASNTYRDTEAFF,TGTGCCAGCAATACTTACCGGGACACTGAAGCTTTCTTT